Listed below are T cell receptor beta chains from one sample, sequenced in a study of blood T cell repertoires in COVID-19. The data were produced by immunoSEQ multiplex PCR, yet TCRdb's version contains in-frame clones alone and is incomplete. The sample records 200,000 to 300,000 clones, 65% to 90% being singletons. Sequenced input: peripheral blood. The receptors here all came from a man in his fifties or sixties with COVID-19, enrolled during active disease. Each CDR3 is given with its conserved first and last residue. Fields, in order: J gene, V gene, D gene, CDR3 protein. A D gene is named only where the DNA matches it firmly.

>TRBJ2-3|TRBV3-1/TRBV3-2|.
CASRPKNPSTDTQYF
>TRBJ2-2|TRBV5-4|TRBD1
CASSRGQGFNTGELFF
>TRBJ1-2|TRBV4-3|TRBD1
CASSRDRADYGYTF
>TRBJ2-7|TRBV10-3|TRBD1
CATTRGTEYEQYF
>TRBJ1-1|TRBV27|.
CASRIYGGNTEAFF
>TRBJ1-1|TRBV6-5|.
CASSSRQNTEAFF
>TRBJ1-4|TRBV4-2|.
CASSQEGGINEKLFF
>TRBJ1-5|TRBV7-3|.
CASAIRGTQPQHF
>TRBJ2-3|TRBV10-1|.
CASSESVATQYF
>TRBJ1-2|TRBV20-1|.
CSASPRDTNLAGYTF
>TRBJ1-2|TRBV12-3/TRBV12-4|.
CASSLGQSYGYTF
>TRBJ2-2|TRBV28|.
CASSLRWGELFF
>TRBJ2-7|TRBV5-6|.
CASSSGTIDEQYF
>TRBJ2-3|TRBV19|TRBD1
CASSSAGWDRGTDTQYF
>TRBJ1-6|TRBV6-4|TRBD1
CASSENRGGSPLHF
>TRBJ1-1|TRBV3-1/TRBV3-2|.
CASSQDQGSQAFF
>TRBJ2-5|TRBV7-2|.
CASSLETLETQYF
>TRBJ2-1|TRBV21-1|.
CASNSKRGVLQEQFF
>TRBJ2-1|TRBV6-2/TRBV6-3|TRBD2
CASSPNSGLAGGRYLF
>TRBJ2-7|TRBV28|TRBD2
CASSQGTSGVYEQYF
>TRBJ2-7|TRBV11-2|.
CASSLPDSSYEQYF
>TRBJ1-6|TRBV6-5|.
CASRPDRNSPLHF
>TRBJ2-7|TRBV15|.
CATSTCQGCEQYF
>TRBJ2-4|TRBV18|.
CASSQGQSQYF
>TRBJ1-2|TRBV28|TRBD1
CASSLQGAYGYTF
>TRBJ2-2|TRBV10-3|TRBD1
CAIRKGFNRGNTGELFF
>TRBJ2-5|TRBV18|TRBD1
CASSPRTGGETQYF
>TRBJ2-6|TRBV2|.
CASSGSRGSGANVLTF
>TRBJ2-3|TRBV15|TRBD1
CATSREDRVTDTQYF
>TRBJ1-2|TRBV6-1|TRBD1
CASSEGQGDSYTF
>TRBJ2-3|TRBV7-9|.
CASSSRQGTQYF
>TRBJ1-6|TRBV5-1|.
CASSLEWGDEENSPLHF
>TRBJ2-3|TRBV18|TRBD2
CASSVPGLGTDTQYF
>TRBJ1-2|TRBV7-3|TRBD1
CASSLTGDYGYTF
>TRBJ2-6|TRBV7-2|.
CASSLVYSSGANVLTF
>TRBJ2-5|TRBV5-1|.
CASSGDFQETQYF
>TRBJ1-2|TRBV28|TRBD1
CASFAGGNLNYGYTF
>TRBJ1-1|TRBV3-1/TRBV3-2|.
CASSQREVNTEAFF
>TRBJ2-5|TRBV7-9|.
CASSLSAKETQYF
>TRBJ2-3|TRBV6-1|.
CASSDFNTQYF
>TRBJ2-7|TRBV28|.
CASTQRERLYEQYF
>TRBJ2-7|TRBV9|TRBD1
CASSAGQGRNEQYF